The 19 T cell receptor beta chains reported below all come from one sample, sequenced in a study of radiotherapy plus CTLA-4 blockade in lung cancer. The data were produced by immunoSEQ multiplex PCR, yet TCRdb's version contains in-frame clones alone and is incomplete. Counted here are around 110,000 clones, over 75% occurring once; the ten biggest clones make up over 2%. The sample in question was peripheral blood, obtained from a patient treated with radiotherapy plus ipilimumab. The receptors derive from a human donor with non-small cell lung cancer that progressed on radiotherapy plus ipilimumab. Some clones in this sample may be carry-over from other donors' samples.

The CDR3 DNA follows: TGTGCCAGCAGCCTGACCGGGACAGGGGGCCGGCAGCCCCAGCATTTT. Translating it yields CASSLTGTGGRQPQHF. This chain links TRBV7-2 with TRBJ1-5, with TRBD1 identical over 12 bases. This CDR3 region has 16 residues. Germline V gives CDR1 SGHTA, CDR2 FQGNSA. V was pared by 5 bases and J by 7 bases, with 9 bases of the junction left unmatched.

The CDR3 nucleotides are TGTGCCAGCAGGATTGACTTTCAAAGCTCCTACGAGCAGTACTTC. It translates to CASRIDFQSSYEQYF. J is TRBJ2-7 and V is TRBV6-5; no firm D call. The CDR3 contains 15 residues. Germline V gives CDR1 MNHEY, CDR2 SVGAGI. The V end was cut by 6 bases, the J end by 0 bases, with 15 bases between.

The CDR3 spells CASSQTGVLYNEQFF. The CDR3 nucleotides are TGCGCCAGCAGCCAGACAGGGGTCCTCTACAATGAGCAGTTCTTC. The chain is built from TRBV4-3 and TRBJ2-1, with TRBD1 matching 8 bases. CDR1 is LGHNA, CDR2 YSLEER, per germline. CDR3 size: 15 residues. J lost 3 bases, V lost 3 bases, and 4 bases had no gene match.

This chain links TRBV6-1 with TRBJ2-2, with D maybe TRBD2 (6 bases). Germline V lookup: CDR1 MNHNS, CDR2 SASEGT. Deletions cut 7 bases from V and 7 bases from J, with 16 bases between. The CDR3 covers 14 residues. CDR3 DNA: TGTGCCAGCACTAGCGTTAGGGGTCACGGGGAGCTGTTTTTT. This encodes CASTSVRGHGELFF.

The V and J genes are TRBV27 and TRBJ1-2; no definite D call. Germline CDR1 reads MNHEY; CDR2 reads SMNVEV (reference sequence). The V and J ends lost 3 bases and 7 bases respectively, with 12 bases between them. CDR3 length equals 13 residues. This chain's CDR3 is CASSFSGGSGYTF. The CDR3 nucleotides read TGTGCCAGCAGTTTTAGCGGAGGATCTGGCTACACCTTC.

The table lists this clone with a count of one. The rearrangement joins TRBV28 to TRBJ2-7; D perhaps matches TRBD2 (5 bases). There are 17 residues in the CDR3. The ends were cut back, 1 base at V and 7 bases at J, with 23 bases in the middle. CDR1 and CDR2 from the germline V gene are MDHEN and SYDVKM. The CDR3 here is CASSLLRELVPRGEQYF. CDR3 nucleotide sequence: TGTGCCAGCAGTTTATTAAGGGAGCTCGTGCCCCGCGGGGAGCAGTACTTC.

The CDR3 protein is CAISDYDGPTGYTF. Written as DNA, the CDR3 is TGTGCCATCAGTGACTATGACGGACCTACGGGCTACACCTTC. The gene calls are TRBV10-3 and TRBJ1-2; no definite D call. CDR3 length: 14 residues. V was shortened by 3 bases and J by 8 bases, with 16 bases between the two germline ends. Germline V gene sequence: CDR1 ENHRY, CDR2 SYGVKD.

V and J are TRBV7-2 and TRBJ2-5; D uncertain. The CDR3 length is 14 residues. Per the germline V gene, CDR1 is SGHTA and CDR2 is FQGNSA. Trimming left V 1 base short and J 5 bases short, with 11 bases between. CDR3 sequence: CASSLGSFVETQYF. Here the CDR3 DNA reads TGTGCCAGCAGCTTAGGATCTTTTGTTGAGACCCAGTACTTC.

The chain is built from TRBV11-2 and TRBJ2-3, with 7 bases lining up with TRBD1. The J segment lost 5 bases and the V segment lost 5 bases, leaving 7 bases of the junction unmatched. This CDR3 comprises 14 residues. Looked up from germline, CDR1 is SGHAT and CDR2 is FQNNGV. CDR3 amino acids: CASSDQTGRDTQYF. The CDR3 nucleotides read TGTGCCAGCAGCGATCAGACAGGGCGAGATACGCAGTATTTT.

This chain connects TRBV2 to TRBJ2-3; 11 nucleotides agree with TRBD1. Per germline, CDR1 SNHLY and CDR2 FYNNEI. Trimming took 6 bases from V and 5 from J; bases not matched to a gene: 7. The CDR3 runs 15 residues. CDR3 coding DNA: TGTGCCAGCAGGGTGGACAGGGGGCTGGAAGATACGCAGTATTTT. Translation: CASRVDRGLEDTQYF.

The V call is TRBV4-2, the J call TRBJ1-1; D is unclear. The V end was cut by 7 bases, the J end by 1 base, with 16 bases between. CDR1 LGHNA and CDR2 YNFKEQ come from the germline V gene. The CDR3 sequence is 15 residues long. The CDR3 DNA sequence: TGTGCCAGCAAAGAGTCTGCCGGGGAGAACACTGAAGCTTTCTTT. Amino acid sequence: CASKESAGENTEAFF.

This clone has only a few counts. The chain employs TRBV6-6 and TRBJ1-2, with D unclear. Germline CDR1 is MNHNY and CDR2 is SVGAGI (reference sequence). The CDR3 consists of 11 residues. V lost 6 bases and J 8 bases, leaving 10 bases between the germline ends. CDR3 amino acids: CASRVELGYTF. CDR3 in DNA: TGTGCCAGCAGGGTGGAACTAGGCTACACCTTC.

The rearrangement joins TRBV4-2 to TRBJ1-4; 7 bases are shared with TRBD1. The germline CDR1 and CDR2 sequences are LGHNA and YNFKEQ. V shed 5 bases and J 4 bases; nucleotides not matched to a gene: 7. The CDR3 has 15 residues. The CDR3 loop reads CASSSTGARNEKLFF. In DNA form, the CDR3 reads TGTGCCAGCAGCTCCACAGGGGCTCGTAATGAAAAACTGTTTTTT.

V usage is TRBV2 and J usage is TRBJ2-1; 10 nucleotides line up with TRBD2. The trim removed 7 bases at V and 4 bases at J, leaving 7 bases unmatched. CDR3 length: 15 amino acids. Germline CDR1 and CDR2: SNHLY and FYNNEI. The DNA for the CDR3 is TGTGCCAGCAAAAGCGGGGGGGGGTTTTACAATGAGCAGTTCTTC. Residues: CASKSGGGFYNEQFF.

V and J are TRBV27 and TRBJ1-5, with D perhaps TRBD1 (6 bases). Germline values: CDR1 MNHEY, CDR2 SMNVEV (reference sequence). V dropped 2 bases and J dropped 6 bases, with 11 bases sitting between them. The CDR3 consists of 14 residues. Here the CDR3 reads CASSLGGWGQPQHF. The CDR3, as DNA: TGTGCCAGCAGTTTAGGGGGCTGGGGTCAGCCCCAGCATTTT.

The V and J genes are TRBV6-4 and TRBJ2-7; no firm D call. The V end was cut by 7 bases, the J end by 0 bases, with 10 bases between. The CDR3 has 13 amino acids. CDR1 is MRHNA and CDR2 is SNTAGT in the germline V gene. The CDR3 DNA reads as TGTGCCAGCACCACTCAGCCCTCCTACGAGCAGTACTTC. It yields the protein CASTTQPSYEQYF.

The chain combines TRBV27 with TRBJ2-7; TRBD1 might be the D (6 bases). The germline CDR1 and CDR2 sequences are MNHEY and SMNVEV (reference sequence). This CDR3 is 13 amino acids long. The ends were cut back, 5 bases at V and 9 bases at J, with 17 bases in the middle. CDR3 loop: CASSPEQGVGQYF. CDR3 in DNA: TGTGCCAGCAGTCCGGAACAGGGAGTGGGGCAGTACTTC.

This chain uses TRBV5-1 with TRBJ2-2, with D perhaps matching TRBD1 (7 bases). From germline, CDR1 is SGHRS and CDR2 YFSETQ. V dropped 1 base and J dropped 4 bases, with 11 bases sitting between them. CDR3 size: 15 residues. The CDR3 bases are TGCGCCAGCAGCTTGATGGAGGGGGCCACCGGGGAGCTGTTTTTT. Translation: CASSLMEGATGELFF. Combining the CDR3 with reference TRBV5-1 and TRBJ2-2 gives the whole variable domain KAGVTQTPRYLIKTRGQQVTLSCSPISGHRSVSWYQQTPGQGLQFLFEYFSETQRNKGNFPGRFSGRQFSNSRSEMNVSTLELGDSALYLCASSLMEGATGELFFGEGSRLTVL.

The gene calls are TRBV9 and TRBJ1-3, with D perhaps matching TRBD1 (6 bases). CDR3 length: 16 amino acids. Trimming cost V 4 bases and J 0 bases, with 14 bases left between them. The V gene's germline CDR1 is SGDLS and CDR2 YYNGEE. The CDR3 DNA is TGTGCCAGCAGCCACAGACAGGCCAGCTCTGGAAACACCATATATTTT. Translating it yields CASSHRQASSGNTIYF.